These T cell receptor beta chains were read from a single sample in a study of blood T cell repertoires in COVID-19. Measured with immunoSEQ multiplex PCR; TCRdb has only the in-frame clones, and not every one. Of tens of thousands of clones listed, 85% to 90% are singletons. Sequencing was performed on peripheral blood. The receptors were sampled from an elderly woman in a cohort sampled during active or convalescent COVID-19. Each CDR3 is given with its conserved first and last residue. The D gene is left open where the match is weak.

>TRBJ1-1|.|TRBV7-9
CASSLGGTGNTEAFF
>TRBJ2-7|.|TRBV20-1
CSARVSLEQYF
>TRBJ2-1|.|TRBV5-1
CASSLDRSYNEQFF
>TRBJ2-3|TRBD2|TRBV6-5
CASSYVAGGQDTQYF
>TRBJ1-1|.|TRBV9
CASSPHTNTEAFF
>TRBJ2-3|TRBD1|TRBV29-1
CSAGTGGPDTQYF
>TRBJ1-5|.|TRBV6-5
CASRQNREINQPQHF
>TRBJ2-3|.|TRBV6-1
CASSAMTGTSTDTQYF
>TRBJ2-1|TRBD2|TRBV5-1
CASRDLAGYYNEQFF
>TRBJ1-1|TRBD1|TRBV5-4
CASSLGQGGPRGEAFF
>TRBJ2-2|.|TRBV7-3
CASSGTPNTGELFF
>TRBJ2-3|.|TRBV7-9
CASSLNVAGGTDTQYF
>TRBJ1-2|.|TRBV18
CASSGRRDGYTF
>TRBJ2-7|TRBD2|TRBV11-2
CASSLDPGEGPYEQYF
>TRBJ1-2|.|TRBV12-3/TRBV12-4
CASSLDRSSYTF
>TRBJ1-4|TRBD1|TRBV18
CASSRGTGTVNEKLFF
>TRBJ2-1|.|TRBV6-1
CASSEPLQGHEQFF
>TRBJ2-5|TRBD2|TRBV29-1
CSGTTSPETQYF
>TRBJ2-7|.|TRBV5-6
CASSSRQVFSYEQYF
>TRBJ2-2|TRBD1|TRBV6-6
CASRRMGQENTGELFF
>TRBJ1-2|.|TRBV10-2
CASSERGGDGYTF
>TRBJ1-4|.|TRBV11-3
CASKRSTNEKLFF
>TRBJ1-1|TRBD1|TRBV7-3
CASSLTLAGGNTEAFF
>TRBJ1-3|TRBD1|TRBV6-2/TRBV6-3
CASSSQGTYGNTIYF
>TRBJ2-3|.|TRBV28
CASSPLMASVRYTQYF
>TRBJ1-1|.|TRBV9
CASSETGRTEAFF
>TRBJ2-5|.|TRBV27
CASSWVGRETQYF
>TRBJ2-2|.|TRBV19
CASSQRGIAGELFF
>TRBJ2-5|TRBD2|TRBV7-2
CASSLLGRDETQYF
>TRBJ1-3|.|TRBV9
CASSANSGSSLGNTIYF
>TRBJ1-2|.|TRBV29-1
CSIGGGLNYGYTF
>TRBJ2-7|TRBD2|TRBV3-1/TRBV3-2
CASSQLAGVEEQYF
>TRBJ2-7|TRBD2|TRBV3-1/TRBV3-2
CASSEGLAGASYEQYF
>TRBJ2-1|.|TRBV24-1
CATSEDGRGSYNEQFF
>TRBJ2-5|TRBD1|TRBV27
CASSLGTGPRTQYF
>TRBJ2-2|TRBD2|TRBV19
CASSQPGLAGGTTGELFF
>TRBJ2-3|.|TRBV24-1
CAPTQRITDTQYF
>TRBJ2-1|.|TRBV3-1/TRBV3-2
CASTRAGEVYNEQFF
>TRBJ2-1|TRBD1|TRBV7-9
CASSLQQGVGNEQFF
>TRBJ1-2|.|TRBV5-6
CASSLYSYSPHYGYTF
>TRBJ2-3|.|TRBV5-1
CASSPTSGTDTQYF
>TRBJ1-5|.|TRBV19
CATNFPPQGGHF
>TRBJ2-1|TRBD1|TRBV5-6
CASSSGQGRITYNEQFF
>TRBJ1-2|.|TRBV4-1
CASSRQQDYGYTF
>TRBJ2-2|TRBD1|TRBV3-1/TRBV3-2
CASSQVQGAFTGELFF